This is a list of T cell receptor beta chains from one sample in a study of T cell clusters in autoimmune cytopenias. TCRdb reprocessed the multiplex PCR reads and stores each CDR3 protein as one record, lacking DNA. The sample table includes about 6,000 distinct CDR3 sequences. Material: peripheral blood. These receptors originate from a human donor with an autoimmune cytopenia or autoimmune hepatitis (not recorded which). Both conserved end residues are part of each CDR3. Fields, in order: CDR3 protein, J gene, clone size, V gene, CDR3 length. Part of the rows lack a size; the others show once, few, many or a class for expanded clones.

CDR3: CASSLEAVSTDTQYF
J: TRBJ2-3
size: medium-sized
V: TRBV12-3/TRBV12-4
length: 15

CDR3: CASSPAVSSGNTIYF
J: TRBJ1-3
size: .
V: TRBV18
length: 15

CDR3: CASSPRAGGNTDTQYF
J: TRBJ2-3
size: medium-sized
V: TRBV6-6
length: 16

CDR3: CAWSGGRGEQYF
J: TRBJ2-7
size: .
V: TRBV30
length: 12

CDR3: CASSLDRGTNEKLFF
J: TRBJ1-4
size: .
V: TRBV6-2/TRBV6-3
length: 15

CDR3: CSVDAEMNTEAFF
J: TRBJ1-1
size: large
V: TRBV29-1
length: 13

CDR3: CASSYHTAGGRPQHF
J: TRBJ1-5
size: .
V: TRBV6-2/TRBV6-3
length: 15

CDR3: CASSKWRLVAGGPETQYF
J: TRBJ2-5
size: .
V: TRBV6-2/TRBV6-3
length: 18

CDR3: CASSPQGTGNTIYF
J: TRBJ1-3
size: .
V: TRBV18
length: 14

CDR3: CSVDRSADYGYTF
J: TRBJ1-2
size: medium-sized
V: TRBV29-1
length: 13

CDR3: CASGTGERGEKLFF
J: TRBJ1-4
size: .
V: TRBV27
length: 14

CDR3: CASRKSGAGPDTQYF
J: TRBJ2-3
size: .
V: TRBV27
length: 15

CDR3: CASSSTDTQYF
J: TRBJ2-3
size: medium-sized
V: TRBV11-3
length: 11

CDR3: CASSIQTGVNTEAFF
J: TRBJ1-1
size: .
V: TRBV19
length: 15

CDR3: CATSDRGTDTQYF
J: TRBJ2-3
size: .
V: TRBV24-1
length: 13

CDR3: CASSELAGGPSTDTQYF
J: TRBJ2-3
size: medium-sized
V: TRBV6-1
length: 17

CDR3: CASSLVGEAFF
J: TRBJ1-1
size: .
V: TRBV11-2
length: 11

CDR3: CSARPDRASQPQHF
J: TRBJ1-5
size: .
V: TRBV20-1
length: 14

CDR3: CASSTPDLSGNTIYF
J: TRBJ1-3
size: .
V: TRBV5-5
length: 15

CDR3: CASSLRQGADGELFF
J: TRBJ2-2
size: medium-sized
V: TRBV11-3
length: 15

CDR3: CASSPNSGGLTDTQYF
J: TRBJ2-3
size: .
V: TRBV11-3
length: 16

CDR3: CASTQIPGQGVYEQYF
J: TRBJ2-7
size: medium-sized
V: TRBV6-5
length: 16

CDR3: CASSLVGGVETQYF
J: TRBJ2-5
size: .
V: TRBV11-3
length: 14

CDR3: CAWSAVRGQGQPQHF
J: TRBJ1-5
size: medium-sized
V: TRBV30
length: 15

CDR3: CASSLEDRLSSGDTQYF
J: TRBJ2-3
size: .
V: TRBV5-1
length: 17

CDR3: CASSMVGGTYEQYF
J: TRBJ2-7
size: medium-sized
V: TRBV19
length: 14

CDR3: CAWSAYRGKLFF
J: TRBJ1-4
size: medium-sized
V: TRBV30
length: 12

CDR3: CASKGSSYNSTLHF
J: TRBJ1-6
size: .
V: TRBV6-4
length: 14

CDR3: CASRAAGEIGELFF
J: TRBJ2-2
size: medium-sized
V: TRBV6-1
length: 14

CDR3: CASSPPGQLFSNQPQHF
J: TRBJ1-5
size: .
V: TRBV18
length: 17

CDR3: CASSWGRNEKLFF
J: TRBJ1-4
size: medium-sized
V: TRBV11-1
length: 13

CDR3: CAAAPLRGRDEQYF
J: TRBJ2-7
size: medium-sized
V: TRBV6-5
length: 14

CDR3: CASSPQGLEQPQHF
J: TRBJ1-5
size: .
V: TRBV18
length: 14

CDR3: CAWSVEGQGVFNQPQHF
J: TRBJ1-5
size: .
V: TRBV30
length: 17

CDR3: CASSFGRNEKLFF
J: TRBJ1-4
size: medium-sized
V: TRBV11-3
length: 13

CDR3: CAWSVRRGETQYF
J: TRBJ2-5
size: medium-sized
V: TRBV30
length: 13

CDR3: CASSHSGTSTDTQYF
J: TRBJ2-3
size: .
V: TRBV11-2
length: 15

CDR3: CAISEELAGGLETQYF
J: TRBJ2-5
size: .
V: TRBV10-3
length: 16

CDR3: CSASQGRTGADTQYF
J: TRBJ2-3
size: medium-sized
V: TRBV20-1
length: 15

CDR3: CASSSTSGGANTQYF
J: TRBJ2-3
size: .
V: TRBV6-4
length: 15

CDR3: CASSNDRDQPQHF
J: TRBJ1-5
size: .
V: TRBV19
length: 13

CDR3: CASSWDRGNGYTF
J: TRBJ1-2
size: .
V: TRBV7-9
length: 13

CDR3: CASSPGTSGTLF
J: TRBJ2-1
size: medium-sized
V: TRBV18
length: 12